Listed here are 26 T cell receptor beta chains from one sample, sequenced in a study of cytomegalovirus exposure and HLA in healthy donors. PCR involved 60 Vbeta and 13 Jbeta primers. Only in-frame clones appear in the TCRdb table, and some are missing; sequencing was by immunoSEQ multiplex PCR. Among under 200,000 clones listed, about four fifths were seen once. Source material: PBMCs. The receptors come from a girl aged 10 to 17 in good health and CMV-seropositive.

The gene calls are TRBV27 and TRBJ2-1; 13 positions match TRBD2. This CDR3 contains 16 residues. CDR1 is MNHEY, CDR2 SMNVEV, per germline (reference sequence). Trimming cost V 5 bases and J 7 bases; bases outside gene matches: 8. The CDR3 sequence is CASSHTSGGAKNEQFF. DNA for the CDR3: TGTGCCAGCAGTCACACTAGCGGGGGGGCTAAGAATGAGCAGTTCTTC.

This chain links TRBV11-2 with TRBJ2-2; TRBD1 matches at 9 bases. The CDR3 runs 15 residues. Germline V CDR1 and CDR2: SGHAT, FQNNGV. With V trimmed by 4 bases and J by 5 bases, 5 bases remained unmatched. The DNA of the CDR3 is TGTGCCAGCAGCTCAGACAGGGGGTGGACCGGGGAGCTGTTTTTT. Protein product: CASSSDRGWTGELFF.

This clone was counted a few times. This chain uses TRBV5-1 with TRBJ2-7; 9 bases are shared with TRBD1. Germline assignment: CDR1 SGHRS and CDR2 YFSETQ. V lost 0 bases and J lost 2; bases outside the gene matches: 6. CDR3 length: 16 residues. The CDR3 bases are TGCGCCAGCAGCTTGGACGGACAGGGGATAACCTACGAGCAGTACTTC. Its translation is CASSLDGQGITYEQYF.

This rearrangement joins TRBV28 to TRBJ1-5; D is perhaps TRBD1 (5 bases). The CDR3 consists of 13 residues. Trimming cost V 7 bases and J 5 bases, with 12 bases left between them. Germline assignment: CDR1 MDHEN and CDR2 SYDVKM. The CDR3 sequence: CASKPGGDQPQHF. Here the CDR3 DNA reads TGTGCCAGCAAGCCCGGGGGGGATCAGCCCCAGCATTTT.

The gene calls are TRBV28 and TRBJ2-7, with 8 bases fitting TRBD1. The germline V gene has CDR1 MDHEN and CDR2 SYDVKM. The ends lost 5 bases at V and 2 bases at J; junction bases unmatched: 8. CDR3 length: 15 residues. CDR3 sequence reads: CASSERGQGPYEQYF. Written as DNA, the CDR3 is TGTGCCAGCAGTGAACGAGGACAGGGACCCTACGAGCAGTACTTC.

This clone came up once. V and J are TRBV7-8 and TRBJ1-2; D remains ambiguous. CDR3 size: 16 residues. The ends were cut back, 1 base at V and 8 bases at J, with 20 bases in the middle. Per the germline V gene, CDR1 is SGHVS and CDR2 is FQNEAQ. The CDR3 loop reads CASSLGVALIRGGYTF. DNA of the CDR3: TGTGCCAGCAGCTTAGGGGTAGCCTTAATCCGTGGAGGCTACACCTTC.

The rearrangement uses TRBV7-3 and TRBJ2-3, with a weak D call TRBD2 (6 bases). CDR3 length: 14 residues. Germline V gives CDR1 SGHTA, CDR2 FQGTGA. Trimming took 3 bases from V and 0 from J, leaving 7 bases between them. CDR3 loop: CASSLGLSTDTQYF. As DNA, the CDR3 is TGTGCCAGCAGCTTGGGACTGAGCACAGATACGCAGTATTTT.

V usage is TRBV7-8 and J usage is TRBJ2-1; TRBD1 aligns across 8 bases. CDR1 and CDR2 (germline): SGHVS, FQNEAQ. Unmatched junction bases numbered 8, after V lost 5 bases and J lost 5 bases. This CDR3 region has 15 residues. The CDR3 nucleotides are TGTGCCAGCAGCCCCCAGAGGACAGGGAACAATGAGCAGTTCTTC. Translation gives CASSPQRTGNNEQFF.

This clone occurred once. The chain has TRBV10-2 and TRBJ2-6; the match to TRBD1 covers 9 bases. The V and J ends lost 5 bases and 1 base, in that order; junction bases with no gene match: 9. Germline V gene lookup returns CDR1 WSHSY and CDR2 SAAADI. CDR3 length equals 18 residues. CDR3 sequence reads: CASSTTGQGPSGANVLTF. CDR3 DNA sequence: TGCGCCAGCAGTACCACGGGACAGGGTCCTTCTGGGGCCAACGTCCTGACTTTC.

The CDR3 protein is CASSLHGASGSPDTQYF. DNA for the CDR3: TGCGCCAGCAGCCTCCACGGGGCTAGCGGGAGCCCAGATACGCAGTATTTT. The chain employs TRBV4-1 and TRBJ2-3; the match to TRBD2 covers 10 bases. The V gene end was trimmed by 4 bases and the J gene end by 4 bases; junction bases not matched to a gene: 11. This CDR3 is built from 17 residues. Germline V CDR1 and CDR2: MGHRA, YSYEKL.

The chain employs TRBV5-6 and TRBJ2-3; 10 bases map to TRBD1. Germline CDR1 reads SGHDT; CDR2 reads YYEEEE. The V and J ends lost 3 bases and 6 bases, in that order; junction bases with no gene match: 13. The CDR3 extends over 17 amino acids. The CDR3 region has the DNA TGTGCCAGCAGCTCGGGAGAGACAGGGGGCGTGATGGATACGCAGTATTTT. Encoded protein: CASSSGETGGVMDTQYF. The variable domain in full, completed from reference TRBV5-6 and TRBJ2-3, reads DAGVTQSPTHLIKTRGQQVTLRCSPKSGHDTVSWYQQALGQGPQFIFQYYEEEERQRGNFPDRFSGHQFPNYSSELNVNALLLGDSALYLCASSSGETGGVMDTQYFGPGTRLTVL.

This sequence joins TRBV7-2 and TRBJ2-7; TRBD2 is a possible D gene (5 bases). This CDR3 comprises 15 residues. Per germline, CDR1 SGHTA and CDR2 FQGNSA. V was pared by 2 bases and J by 3 bases, with 14 bases between. The CDR3 region has the DNA TGTGCCAGCAGCTTAATATACAGCGGTAGCTACGAGCAGTACTTC. It translates to CASSLIYSGSYEQYF.

The V call is TRBV28, the J call TRBJ1-3; no definite D call. The V and J ends lost 3 bases and 2 bases respectively, with 8 bases between them. Germline CDR1 MDHEN, CDR2 SYDVKM. This CDR3 spans 14 amino acids. The CDR3 spells CASSLSDTGNTIYF. The CDR3 DNA follows: TGTGCCAGCAGTTTGTCAGATACTGGAAACACCATATATTTT. The variable domain in full, with the rest retrieved from reference TRBV28 and TRBJ1-3, is DVKVTQSSRYLVKRTGEKVFLECVQDMDHENMFWYRQDPGLGLRLIYFSYDVKMKEKGDIPEGYSVSREKKERFSLILESASTNQTSMYLCASSLSDTGNTIYFGEGSWLTVV.

V gene TRBV27 combines with J gene TRBJ2-5; 12 positions match TRBD2. There are 14 residues in the CDR3. Germline V gives CDR1 MNHEY, CDR2 SMNVEV (reference sequence). V lost 9 bases to trimming and J lost 5 bases; unmatched junction nucleotides: 7. CDR3 bases: TGTGCCAGATATTCTAGCGGGAGGGTGGAGACCCAGTACTTC. Its translation is CARYSSGRVETQYF.

The J gene is TRBJ2-1, the V gene TRBV7-9, with 10 nucleotides matching TRBD1. Germline V lookup: CDR1 SEHNR, CDR2 FQNEAQ (reference sequence). The junction had 5 bases not matched to a gene; V was cut back by 2 bases and J by 4 bases. This CDR3 contains 16 residues. This CDR3 reads CASSLRGTGVYNEQFF. The CDR3 DNA sequence: TGTGCCAGCAGCTTACGTGGGACAGGGGTATACAATGAGCAGTTCTTC.

V is TRBV28 and J is TRBJ2-1; 11 bases agree with TRBD2. Germline CDR1 MDHEN, CDR2 SYDVKM. J was trimmed by 0 bases and V by 3 bases; bases with no gene match: 4. This CDR3 region has 17 residues. The CDR3 nucleotides are TGTGCCAGCAGTTTCCTAGCGGGGGGCAGCTCCTACAATGAGCAGTTCTTC. Amino acids: CASSFLAGGSSYNEQFF.

The gene calls are TRBV25-1 and TRBJ2-1; 14 bases are a match to TRBD2. Germline CDR1 reads MGHDK; CDR2 reads SYGVNS. V dropped 6 bases and J dropped 9; count of bases not matched to a gene: 7. The CDR3 totals 15 residues. In DNA, the CDR3 is TGTGCCAGCAGCAACCCGGGACTAGCGGGAGTTGAGCAGTTCTTC. Translating gives CASSNPGLAGVEQFF. Together with reference TRBV25-1 and TRBJ2-1, the CDR3 gives the full variable domain: EADIYQTPRYLVIGTGKKITLECSQTMGHDKMYWYQQDPGMELHLIHYSYGVNSTEKGDLSSESTVSRIRTEHFPLTLESARPSHTSQYLCASSNPGLAGVEQFFGPGTRLTVL.

V gene TRBV11-2 combines with J gene TRBJ2-6; D gene ambiguous. The V gene's germline CDR1 is SGHAT and CDR2 FQNNGV. Trimming removed 4 bases from V and 2 bases from J, with 15 bases in between. CDR3 size: 17 residues. As DNA, the CDR3 is TGTGCCAGCAGCTCCCCGGCAGGAATAGCTGGGGCCAACGTCCTGACTTTC. It codes for CASSSPAGIAGANVLTF.

This chain joins TRBV7-6 and TRBJ1-1; a possible D gene is TRBD1 (6 bases). V lost 1 base, J lost 2 bases, and 8 bases lay in between. The CDR3 consists of 14 residues. The germline gives CDR1 SGHVS, CDR2 FNYEAQ. CDR3 in DNA: TGTGCCAGCAGCTTAGAACAGGGTAACACTGAAGCTTTCTTT. Its protein is CASSLEQGNTEAFF.

The rearrangement joins TRBV18 to TRBJ1-2; tentatively, D is TRBD1 (6 bases). The CDR3 has 16 residues. The germline V and J ends were trimmed by 3 bases and 4 bases, with 18 bases remaining between them. Germline lookup yields CDR1 KGHSH and CDR2 LQKENI. This CDR3 reads CASSPVLGGRGYGYTF. In DNA form, the CDR3 reads TGTGCCAGCTCACCCGTACTCGGGGGGCGAGGCTATGGCTACACCTTC.

The chain couples TRBV5-6 to TRBJ1-6; D is uncertain. V shed 1 base and J shed 5 bases, with 7 bases lying between them. In germline, CDR1 is SGHDT, CDR2 YYEEEE. The CDR3 sequence is 14 residues long. CDR3: CASSLLVNNSPLHF. The CDR3 DNA reads TGTGCCAGCAGCTTGCTAGTAAATAATTCACCCCTCCACTTT.

This clone was counted only a few times. The genes are TRBV6-5 and TRBJ2-7; perhaps TRBD2 as D (5 bases). From germline, CDR1 is MNHEY and CDR2 SVGAGI. V was clipped by 5 bases and J by 0 bases, with 11 bases between them. The CDR3 has 14 amino acids. CDR3 bases: TGTGCCAGCAGTGACCGGGATAGCTCCTACGAGCAGTACTTC. It translates to CASSDRDSSYEQYF.

The chain links TRBV4-3 to TRBJ2-7, with 10 bases fitting TRBD1. V lost 1 base to trimming and J lost 3 bases; unmatched junction nucleotides: 9. CDR1 and CDR2 from the germline V gene are LGHNA and YSLEER. The CDR3 is made up of 17 amino acids. The CDR3 sequence: CASSQGRQGARGYEQYF. Here the CDR3 DNA reads TGCGCCAGCAGCCAAGGCCGACAGGGGGCCCGTGGCTACGAGCAGTACTTC.

The chain is built from TRBV5-4 and TRBJ2-7, with 8 bases identical to TRBD1. The CDR3 contains 15 residues. Unmatched junction bases numbered 6, after V lost 4 bases and J lost 0 bases. Per germline, CDR1 SGHNT and CDR2 YYREEE (reference sequence). CDR3 amino acids: CASSSGQGSSYEQYF. DNA of the CDR3: TGTGCCAGCAGCAGCGGACAGGGTAGCTCCTACGAGCAGTACTTC.

The chain has TRBV19 and TRBJ2-7; 9 bases are shared with TRBD1. CDR1 and CDR2 (germline): LNHDA, SQIVND (reference sequence). This CDR3 has 17 residues. The ends lost 5 bases at V and 1 base at J; junction bases unmatched: 12. CDR3 nucleotides: TGTGCCAGTAGTGAACAGGGGGCTCACTTTGGTTCCTACGAGCAGTACTTC. Its protein product is CASSEQGAHFGSYEQYF.

J is TRBJ2-1 and V is TRBV7-2; 11 nucleotides agree with TRBD2. The CDR3 contains 15 residues. Germline-derived CDR1 and CDR2 are SGHTA and FQGNSA. V shed 6 bases, J shed 6 bases, and the junction held 7 bases outside the gene matches. The CDR3 region has the DNA TGTGCCAGCAGGGGTAGCGGGAGGGCCCTCAATGAGCAGTTCTTC. Amino acids: CASRGSGRALNEQFF.